The 5 T cell receptor beta chains presented below share a single source sample, sequenced in a study of tumor-infiltrating lymphocytes in oesophageal squamous cell carcinoma. TCRdb called the PCR reads again in MiXCR, with one record for every CDR3 protein. The profile shows about 21,000 distinct CDR3 sequences, 36% of them singletons. Sequencing input: esophageal tumor tissue. The receptor set was obtained from a male donor with esophageal squamous cell carcinoma.

This clonotype occurred many times. The CDR3 DNA sequence: TGCGCCAGCAGCTTGGCCGGATTTGGGGGCGCTGAAGCTTTCTTT. Translation: CASSLAGFGGAEAFF. The genes are TRBV5-1 and TRBJ1-1, with D perhaps matching TRBD1 (6 bases). This CDR3 comprises 15 residues. Germline CDR1 is SGHRS and CDR2 is YFSETQ. Trimming took off 0 bases at V and 6 bases at J, with 15 bases between the two ends.

V and J are TRBV11-2 and TRBJ2-3; 9 bases are shared with TRBD2. The V segment lost 5 bases and the J segment 3 bases; nucleotides outside the gene matches: 9. This CDR3 contains 16 residues. The germline CDR1 and CDR2 sequences are SGHAT and FQNNGV. The CDR3 bases are TGTGCCAGCAGCCTCTTTGGCGGGGGGGTGACAGATACGCAGTATTTT. Translation gives CASSLFGGGVTDTQYF.

The CDR3 sequence is CASSSPVGGAINTEAFF. The CDR3 DNA is TGTGCCAGCAGCTCCCCGGTGGGGGGGGCAATTAACACTGAAGCTTTCTTT. The chain uses TRBV7-6 and TRBJ1-1, with D perhaps TRBD1 (6 bases). The germline CDR1 and CDR2 sequences are SGHVS and FNYEAQ. V gave up 4 bases and J gave up 2 bases, with 20 bases separating them. There are 17 residues in the CDR3.

This clonotype was found many times. The rearrangement uses TRBV5-1 and TRBJ2-7; a weak D match, TRBD2 (6 bases). Trimming removed 0 bases from V and 4 bases from J, with 14 bases in between. CDR3 size: 15 residues. Germline V gives CDR1 SGHRS, CDR2 YFSETQ. In nucleotides, the CDR3 is TGCGCCAGCAGCTTGGCGTACGGGAGTCTATACGAGCAGTACTTC. Protein sequence: CASSLAYGSLYEQYF.

V and J are TRBV7-6 and TRBJ2-1, with 7 bases aligning to TRBD2. The CDR3 is 16 amino acids. The junction had 7 bases not matched to a gene; V was cut back by 1 base and J by 4 bases. CDR1 is SGHVS and CDR2 is FNYEAQ in the germline V gene. CDR3 in DNA: TGTGCCAGCAGCTTAGGTGGGAGGGCCTCATACAATGAGCAGTTCTTC. Residues: CASSLGGRASYNEQFF.